Following are 15 T cell receptor beta chains from one sample sequenced in a study of blood T cell repertoires in COVID-19. Method: immunoSEQ multiplex PCR; TCRdb's copy keeps in-frame clones and lacks some. This table holds roughly 180,000 clones, 70% to 90% found once. Sequenced sample: peripheral blood. The receptors shown here come from a man older than 75 with COVID-19, enrolled during active disease.

The chain has TRBV9 and TRBJ1-2; maybe TRBD1 (6 bases). V was shortened by 2 bases and J by 8 bases, with 10 bases between the two germline ends. CDR3 size: 12 residues. The germline gives CDR1 SGDLS, CDR2 YYNGEE. This CDR3 reads CASSVGQGGYTF. Here the CDR3 DNA reads TGTGCCAGCAGCGTGGGGCAGGGGGGCTACACCTTC.

The rearrangement joins TRBV3-1 (or the pseudogene TRBV3-2) to TRBJ2-5, with TRBD2 matching 10 bases. The CDR3 length is 17 residues. Germline assignment: CDR1 LGHDT and CDR2 YNNKEL (reference sequence). V shed 3 bases and J 5 bases; nucleotides not matched to a gene: 12. The CDR3 here is CASSHASGSLRKETQYF. The DNA of the CDR3 is TGTGCCAGCAGCCACGCTAGCGGGAGCCTACGTAAGGAGACCCAGTACTTC.

This rearrangement joins TRBV11-2 to TRBJ2-2; 7 bases line up with TRBD1. The trim removed 4 bases at V and 6 bases at J, leaving 14 bases unmatched. CDR3 length equals 17 residues. Germline V gene lookup returns CDR1 SGHAT and CDR2 FQNNGV. The CDR3 is CASSSPDRDLWAGELFF. CDR3 bases: TGTGCCAGCAGCTCTCCCGACAGGGACCTTTGGGCCGGGGAGCTGTTTTTT.

This sequence joins TRBV5-4 and TRBJ1-6; D remains ambiguous. The length of the CDR3 is 16 residues. Between the trimmed V and J ends, which lost 3 bases and 0 bases, there was a span of 10 bases. CDR1 is SGHNT and CDR2 is YYREEE in the germline V gene (reference sequence). CDR3 amino acids: CASSSGGSSYNSPLHF. Written as DNA, the CDR3 is TGTGCCAGCAGCTCGGGAGGGAGCTCCTATAATTCACCCCTCCACTTT.

The CDR3 is CASSYPGVEAFF. The CDR3 nucleotides read TGTGCCAGCAGTTACCCGGGGGTTGAAGCTTTCTTT. V is TRBV12-3 or TRBV12-4 and J is TRBJ1-1; D is perhaps TRBD1 (5 bases). This CDR3 is 12 amino acids long. V lost 4 bases to trimming and J lost 7 bases, with 10 bases between them.

The V and J genes are TRBV27 and TRBJ1-1, with D perhaps matching TRBD1 (6 bases). Germline CDR1 reads MNHEY; CDR2 reads SMNVEV (reference sequence). CDR3 length: 14 residues. Trimming removed 8 bases from V and 3 bases from J, with 16 bases in between. The CDR3 coding sequence is TGTGCCAGCCCGCTTTGGGGGCCAGACACTGAAGCTTTCTTT. Its translation: CASPLWGPDTEAFF.

This rearrangement joins TRBV2 to TRBJ1-4; D gene unclear. Between the trimmed V and J ends, which lost 6 bases and 8 bases, there was a span of 13 bases. Germline V gives CDR1 SNHLY, CDR2 FYNNEI. The CDR3 spans 13 residues. CDR3 residues: CASSSYGLEKLFF. CDR3 coding DNA: TGTGCCAGCAGCTCCTACGGTTTAGAAAAACTGTTTTTT.

The chain employs TRBV7-2 and TRBJ1-2; D is possibly TRBD1 (6 bases). The germline gives CDR1 SGHTA, CDR2 FQGNSA. The CDR3 has 13 amino acids. The ends were cut back, 4 bases at V and 4 bases at J, with 10 bases in the middle. In nucleotides, the CDR3 is TGTGCCAGCAGCTCTGGACAGTTCTATGGCTACACCTTC. It specifies CASSSGQFYGYTF.

This rearrangement joins TRBV18 to TRBJ1-4, with TRBD1 identical over 7 bases. Trimming cost V 6 bases and J 8 bases; bases outside gene matches: 9. CDR1 and CDR2 from the germline V gene are KGHSH and LQKENI. This CDR3 has 14 residues. This CDR3 reads CASSPATGHEKLFF. As DNA, the CDR3 is TGTGCCAGCTCTCCGGCGACAGGGCACGAAAAACTGTTTTTT.

The chain is built from TRBV18 and TRBJ2-2; D is undetermined. From germline, CDR1 is KGHSH and CDR2 LQKENI. The CDR3 contains 16 residues. V was pared by 4 bases and J by 6 bases, with 18 bases between. The CDR3 sequence is CASSLNGDPTAGELFF. The DNA of the CDR3 is TGTGCCAGCTCACTGAATGGAGATCCCACCGCCGGGGAGCTGTTTTTT.

The chain carries TRBV9 and TRBJ1-1, with unresolved D. The germline V gene encodes CDR1 SGDLS and CDR2 YYNGEE. Trimming removed 0 bases at V and 3 bases at J, with 6 bases between. CDR3 length equals 13 residues. CDR3 sequence: CASSVGSYTEAFF. The CDR3 DNA sequence: TGTGCCAGCAGCGTAGGCAGTTACACTGAAGCTTTCTTT.

The chain joins TRBV19 to TRBJ1-4; possible D gene TRBD1, 5 bases. V dropped 6 bases and J dropped 7 bases, with 18 bases sitting between them. CDR3 length equals 15 residues. Germline lookup yields CDR1 LNHDA and CDR2 SQIVND (reference sequence). The CDR3 sequence is CASRGGSQGSEKLFF. The DNA of the CDR3 is TGTGCCAGTAGAGGCGGGAGCCAGGGAAGTGAAAAACTGTTTTTT.

The chain combines TRBV29-1 with TRBJ2-5, with 9 bases lining up with TRBD2. Trimming took 4 bases from V and 4 from J; bases not matched to a gene: 7. This CDR3 region has 14 residues. Germline V CDR1 and CDR2: SQVTM, ANQGSEA. CDR3 DNA: TGCAGCGTTGTCAACGCGGGGGGGCCAGAGACCCAGTACTTC. Translation: CSVVNAGGPETQYF.

The rearrangement uses TRBV5-4 and TRBJ2-3; no reliable D call. The CDR3 loop spans 14 amino acids. The V and J ends lost 1 base and 4 bases respectively, with 10 bases between them. Germline V CDR1 and CDR2: SGHNT, YYREEE (reference sequence). This chain's CDR3 is CASSLYQAPDTQYF. The DNA of the CDR3 is TGTGCCAGCAGCTTGTATCAAGCCCCAGATACGCAGTATTTT.

This rearrangement joins TRBV29-1 to TRBJ2-5, with D maybe TRBD1 (5 bases). Germline assignment: CDR1 SQVTM and CDR2 ANQGSEA. The CDR3 has 15 amino acids. The V end lost 0 bases, the J end lost 5 bases, and 16 bases lay between the germline ends. The CDR3 DNA follows: TGCAGCGTTGAAGACCGGCTAACAGGATCGGAGACCCAGTACTTC. As protein: CSVEDRLTGSETQYF.